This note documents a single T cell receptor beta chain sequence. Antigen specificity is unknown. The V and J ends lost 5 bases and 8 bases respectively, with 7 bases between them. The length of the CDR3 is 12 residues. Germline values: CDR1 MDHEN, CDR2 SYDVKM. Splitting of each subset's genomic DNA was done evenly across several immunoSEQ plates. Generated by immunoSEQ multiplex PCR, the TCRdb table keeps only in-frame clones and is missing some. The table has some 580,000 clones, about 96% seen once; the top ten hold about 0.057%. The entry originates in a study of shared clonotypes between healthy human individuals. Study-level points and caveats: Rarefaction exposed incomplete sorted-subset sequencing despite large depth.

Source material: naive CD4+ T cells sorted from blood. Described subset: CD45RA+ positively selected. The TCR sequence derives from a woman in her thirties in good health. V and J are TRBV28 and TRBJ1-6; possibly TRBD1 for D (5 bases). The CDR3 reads CASSGQYSPLHF. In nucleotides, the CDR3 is TGTGCCAGCAGTGGACAATATTCACCCCTCCACTTT.